This T cell receptor beta chain was obtained from a study of shared clonotypes between healthy human individuals. Study overall: CD8 memory received one plate per donor, CD8 naive two, CD4 memory three and CD4 naive three. Study outcomes and limitations: With a handful of donors compared, around 5% of naive CD4 clonotypes were shared. The low donor count limited represented genetic and exposure-history diversity.

In germline, CDR1 is SQVTM, CDR2 ANQGSEA. The germline V and J ends were trimmed by 4 bases and 2 bases, with 8 bases remaining between them. The CDR3 runs to 12 residues. Several immunoSEQ plates held equal portions of the genomic DNA taken from each subset. Sequencing used immunoSEQ multiplex PCR; TCRdb keeps in-frame clones, though not all of them. The repertoire consists of around 700,000 clones, with roughly 70% occurring once and the leading ten covering approximately 1.8%. Of note for this clone: What it binds is unknown.

The clonotype comes from a woman under 40 in good health. The rearrangement uses TRBV29-1 and TRBJ1-1; possibly TRBD1 for D (6 bases). What was sequenced was memory CD4+ T cells sorted from blood. This sample's subset: CD45RA-negative fraction. CDR3 sequence reads: CSVGTANTEAFF. The DNA of the CDR3 is TGCAGCGTTGGGACAGCTAACACTGAAGCTTTCTTT.